This T cell receptor beta chain came from a study of spatial heterogeneity in lung cancer. Regarding the study as a whole: The study found that expanded intratumoral alpha and beta TCR counts tracked tumor mutation counts. Nonsynonymous mutation counts, ubiquitous and regional, were tracked by the respective counts of ubiquitous and regional expanded TCRs.

Regarding time point: sample taken at primary tumor resection. Unsorted whole RNA of tumor, nontumor lung or frozen PBMC was sequenced. V was shortened by 5 bases and J by 3 bases, with 5 bases between the two germline ends. Germline lookup yields CDR1 SGHVS and CDR2 FQNEAQ. This CDR3 has 13 amino acids. The presence of a unique molecular identifier marked each TCR cDNA molecule. One entry per CDR3 protein results from TCRdb running MiXCR on the 5' RACE reads. The sample lists 9,500 to 12,000 distinct CDR3 sequences; roughly 8% were seen once. This clonotype is medium-sized (0.01 to 0.1%) within its sample. Its antigen is still unknown.

The starting material was lung tumor tissue, obtained at surgery. The TCR sequence derives from a female donor with early-stage non-small cell lung cancer. This chain links TRBV7-8 with TRBJ2-6; D is unresolved. The CDR3 coding sequence is TGTGCCAGCAGCCCGTTTGGGGCCAACGTCCTGACTTTC. This codes for CASSPFGANVLTF.